This is a list of T cell receptor beta chains from one sample in a study of blood T cell repertoires in COVID-19. Data came from immunoSEQ multiplex PCR; TCRdb stores just in-frame clones and leaves some out. Of about 330,000 clones in the sample, around 88% were seen once. The sequencing input was peripheral blood. These receptors originate from a woman between 50 and 59 years old with acute or convalescent COVID-19. Both conserved end residues are part of each CDR3. Fields, in order: clone size, V gene, J gene, D gene, CDR3 protein, CDR3 DNA. D genes are given only for firm matches. The listing skips clone size in some rows; elsewhere it reads once, few, many or a size class.

clone_size: -
v_call: TRBV28
j_call: TRBJ2-5
d_call: -
cdr3_aa: CASRQPGGVETQYF
cdr3_nt: TGTGCCAGCAGGCAGCCAGGAGGGGTGGAGACCCAGTACTTC

clone_size: -
v_call: TRBV10-3
j_call: TRBJ1-4
d_call: -
cdr3_aa: CAITSQTGPNEKLFF
cdr3_nt: TGTGCCATCACCTCCCAGACAGGACCTAATGAAAAACTGTTTTTT

clone_size: -
v_call: TRBV24-1
j_call: TRBJ2-5
d_call: -
cdr3_aa: CATSDPRLGGLNGETQYF
cdr3_nt: TGTGCCACCAGTGACCCTCGGCTGGGGGGGCTCAACGGAGAGACCCAGTACTTC

clone_size: -
v_call: TRBV7-2
j_call: TRBJ2-1
d_call: TRBD2
cdr3_aa: CASRPTSGSYNEQFF
cdr3_nt: TGTGCCAGCAGGCCCACTAGCGGATCCTACAATGAGCAGTTCTTC

clone_size: -
v_call: TRBV5-1
j_call: TRBJ1-3
d_call: TRBD1
cdr3_aa: CASSKGQSSGNTIYF
cdr3_nt: TGCGCCAGCAGCAAGGGACAGAGCTCTGGAAACACCATATATTTT

clone_size: -
v_call: TRBV2
j_call: TRBJ1-2
d_call: -
cdr3_aa: CASSLQVNYGYTF
cdr3_nt: TGTGCCAGCAGTCTACAGGTTAACTATGGCTACACCTTC

clone_size: -
v_call: TRBV19
j_call: TRBJ1-1
d_call: TRBD1
cdr3_aa: CASSEGQLEAFF
cdr3_nt: TGTGCCAGTAGCGAGGGACAGCTTGAAGCTTTCTTT

clone_size: -
v_call: TRBV5-5
j_call: TRBJ1-5
d_call: -
cdr3_aa: CASSLGQPVNQPQHF
cdr3_nt: TGTGCCAGCAGCTTGGGACAGCCCGTGAATCAGCCCCAGCATTTT

clone_size: few
v_call: TRBV7-8
j_call: TRBJ1-3
d_call: TRBD1
cdr3_aa: CASSPSTGGSGNTIYF
cdr3_nt: TGTGCCAGCAGCCCTTCTACAGGGGGATCGGGAAACACCATATATTTT

clone_size: few
v_call: TRBV7-9
j_call: TRBJ2-3
d_call: -
cdr3_aa: CASSLGPDTQYF
cdr3_nt: TGTGCCAGCAGCTTAGGGCCAGATACGCAGTATTTT

clone_size: -
v_call: TRBV5-1
j_call: TRBJ2-3
d_call: TRBD2
cdr3_aa: CASSPGIAGGTIGTDTQYF
cdr3_nt: TGCGCCAGCAGCCCTGGAATAGCGGGAGGCACAATCGGCACAGATACGCAGTATTTT

clone_size: few
v_call: TRBV4-2
j_call: TRBJ1-6
d_call: -
cdr3_aa: CASSPPTGGVDSPLHF
cdr3_nt: TGTGCCAGCAGCCCTCCTACGGGGGGGGTCGATTCACCCCTCCACTTT

clone_size: -
v_call: TRBV28
j_call: TRBJ2-3
d_call: TRBD2
cdr3_aa: CASSQGGRVADTQYF
cdr3_nt: TGTGCCAGCAGCCAGGGCGGGAGGGTCGCAGATACGCAGTATTTT

clone_size: once
v_call: TRBV4-3
j_call: TRBJ1-1
d_call: -
cdr3_aa: CASSQDNTGGDTEAFF
cdr3_nt: TGCGCCAGCAGCCAAGATAATACGGGGGGGGACACTGAAGCTTTCTTT

clone_size: -
v_call: TRBV9
j_call: TRBJ1-6
d_call: TRBD1
cdr3_aa: CASSGQGNNSPLHF
cdr3_nt: TGTGCCAGCAGCGGACAGGGGAATAATTCACCCCTCCACTTT

clone_size: -
v_call: TRBV18
j_call: TRBJ2-7
d_call: -
cdr3_aa: CASSKGAQSYEQYF
cdr3_nt: TGTGCCAGCTCAAAAGGGGCTCAATCCTACGAGCAGTACTTC

clone_size: -
v_call: TRBV29-1
j_call: TRBJ2-2
d_call: -
cdr3_aa: CSAGTLNTGELFF
cdr3_nt: TGCAGCGCCGGGACACTTAACACCGGGGAGCTGTTTTTT

clone_size: -
v_call: TRBV19
j_call: TRBJ2-7
d_call: TRBD1
cdr3_aa: CASSITGAAEQYF
cdr3_nt: TGTGCCAGTAGTATAACAGGGGCGGCGGAGCAGTACTTC

clone_size: -
v_call: TRBV2
j_call: TRBJ2-7
d_call: TRBD2
cdr3_aa: CASRRENYEQYF
cdr3_nt: TGTGCCAGCAGGCGGGAGAATTACGAGCAGTACTTC

clone_size: many
v_call: TRBV30
j_call: TRBJ2-7
d_call: TRBD2
cdr3_aa: CAWTNVRASGSYEQYF
cdr3_nt: TGTGCCTGGACCAACGTTCGGGCTAGCGGCTCCTACGAGCAGTACTTC

clone_size: -
v_call: TRBV12-3/TRBV12-4
j_call: TRBJ1-1
d_call: TRBD1
cdr3_aa: CASSLWDRGAFF
cdr3_nt: TGTGCCAGCAGTTTGTGGGACAGGGGAGCTTTCTTT

clone_size: -
v_call: TRBV4-1
j_call: TRBJ2-7
d_call: -
cdr3_aa: CASSPQGGPGRAGYEQYF
cdr3_nt: TGCGCCAGCAGCCCCCAGGGGGGTCCCGGGAGGGCCGGGTACGAGCAGTACTTC

clone_size: -
v_call: TRBV5-6
j_call: TRBJ2-1
d_call: TRBD2
cdr3_aa: CASSLIREGHYNEQFF
cdr3_nt: TGTGCCAGCAGCTTGATCCGGGAGGGCCACTACAATGAGCAGTTCTTC

clone_size: -
v_call: TRBV5-4
j_call: TRBJ2-1
d_call: -
cdr3_aa: CASSLTGLHNEQFF
cdr3_nt: TGTGCCAGCAGCTTGACCGGACTTCACAATGAGCAGTTCTTC

clone_size: once
v_call: TRBV9
j_call: TRBJ1-1
d_call: TRBD1
cdr3_aa: CASSEIPGQGNFAEAFF
cdr3_nt: TGTGCCAGCAGCGAGATCCCGGGACAGGGCAATTTCGCTGAAGCTTTCTTT

clone_size: -
v_call: TRBV5-1
j_call: TRBJ2-1
d_call: -
cdr3_aa: CASSQGYMANEQFF
cdr3_nt: TGCGCCAGCAGCCAGGGGTACATGGCCAATGAGCAGTTCTTC

clone_size: -
v_call: TRBV5-1
j_call: TRBJ2-5
d_call: TRBD1
cdr3_aa: CASSPQTGGIQETQYF
cdr3_nt: TGCGCCAGCAGCCCCCAGACAGGGGGTATCCAAGAGACCCAGTACTTC

clone_size: -
v_call: TRBV4-2
j_call: TRBJ2-7
d_call: TRBD2
cdr3_aa: CASSQAQSSGIEQYF
cdr3_nt: TGTGCCAGCAGCCAAGCTCAATCTAGCGGGATCGAGCAGTACTTC